Presented here are 6 T cell receptor beta chains from one specimen sequenced in a study of blood T cell repertoires in COVID-19. Only in-frame clones appear in the TCRdb table, and some are missing; sequencing was by immunoSEQ multiplex PCR. The sample carries fewer than 70,000 clones, around nine tenths recorded once. The source material was peripheral blood. The source is a human donor in a cohort sampled during active COVID-19.

The rearrangement joins TRBV7-8 to TRBJ2-1; 10 positions match TRBD2. In germline, CDR1 is SGHVS, CDR2 FQNEAQ. The V gene end was trimmed by 2 bases and the J gene end by 8 bases; junction bases not matched to a gene: 12. The CDR3 is 17 residues long. CDR3 in amino acids: CASSLNLPGLAFDEQFF. CDR3 nucleotides: TGTGCCAGCAGCTTAAATCTCCCGGGACTAGCGTTCGATGAGCAGTTCTTC.

The chain employs TRBV3-1 (or the pseudogene TRBV3-2) and TRBJ1-5; a weak D match, TRBD1 (5 bases). The germline V gene encodes CDR1 LGHDT and CDR2 YNNKEL (reference sequence). V gave up 1 base and J gave up 7 bases, with 17 bases separating them. The CDR3 runs to 16 residues. The CDR3 here is CASSQAGRGSEQPQHF. The CDR3 DNA reads TGTGCCAGCAGCCAAGCAGGGAGGGGAAGTGAACAGCCCCAGCATTTT.

The gene calls are TRBV4-3 and TRBJ2-3; possible D gene TRBD2, 6 bases. The CDR3 totals 17 residues. Germline values: CDR1 LGHNA, CDR2 YSLEER. Trimming removed 1 base at V and 2 bases at J, with 16 bases between. As DNA, the CDR3 is TGCGCCAGCAGCCAAGGGGCAGCGGGCGTCCTCACAGATACGCAGTATTTT. It specifies CASSQGAAGVLTDTQYF.

This clone was picked up a small number of times. The J gene is TRBJ2-7, the V gene TRBV11-2; the D is unclear. The CDR3 runs to 14 residues. The V and J ends lost 1 base and 6 bases respectively, with 13 bases between them. In germline, CDR1 is SGHAT, CDR2 FQNNGV. DNA of the CDR3: TGTGCCAGCAGCTTAGGGGCCCCCTTTGTCGAGCAGTACTTC. It yields the protein CASSLGAPFVEQYF.

This clone appeared once. J is TRBJ2-7 and V is TRBV18; D gene uncertain. Germline CDR1 reads KGHSH; CDR2 reads LQKENI. The V end lost 1 base, the J end lost 3 bases, and 4 bases lay between the germline ends. This CDR3 is 12 amino acids long. The CDR3: CASSPRLYEQYF. The CDR3 DNA reads as TGTGCCAGCTCACCACGTCTCTACGAGCAGTACTTC.

This clone was detected only a few times. This chain uses TRBV28 with TRBJ1-2; D uncertain. V was cut by 6 bases and J by 5 bases, with 10 bases left in between. From germline, CDR1 is MDHEN and CDR2 SYDVKM. CDR3 length: 12 amino acids. The CDR3 region has the DNA TGTGCCAGCAGGCTATCTAGGTATGGCTACACCTTC. The encoded protein is CASRLSRYGYTF.